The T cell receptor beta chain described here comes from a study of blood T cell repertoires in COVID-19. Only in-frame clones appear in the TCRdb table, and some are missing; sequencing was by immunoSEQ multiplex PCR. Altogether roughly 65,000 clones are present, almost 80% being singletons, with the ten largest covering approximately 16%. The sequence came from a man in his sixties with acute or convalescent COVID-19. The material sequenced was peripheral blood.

CDR3: CASSASQRSNEKLFF. CDR3 nucleotide sequence: TGTGCCAGCAGTGCTTCCCAGAGGTCTAATGAAAAACTGTTTTTT. The J gene is TRBJ1-4, the V gene TRBV2; D gene uncertain. The CDR3 contains 15 residues. Germline V gives CDR1 SNHLY, CDR2 FYNNEI. Trimming pared 4 bases from V and 3 bases from J, leaving 12 bases between.